The 18 T cell receptor beta chains in this list originate from one sample, sequenced in a study of blood T cells in healthy people across ages (dated by TCRdb to about 2015). The protocol used for the library was 5' RACE. Sequencing was carried out with an Illumina HiSeq 2500. A second PCR of about 7 to 12 cycles was run with a J-beta primer mix and a sample-barcoded 5' primer. Starting from the raw public reads, TCRdb applied fastp trimming at Q25, assembled clones with MiXCR and retained in-frame beta chains. Rows are unified per CDR3 protein, each entry keeping the most common DNA and genes. The sample includes 600,000 to 850,000 distinct CDR3 sequences, with more than 40% observed a single time. The top ten clones comprise around a fifth of the sample. The specimen was blood. These receptors originate from a woman in her fifties or sixties in good health.

A remark on this clonotype: Possible read error: a much larger clone is one base away. In DNA form, the CDR3 reads TGCAGCGTTGGGAGCGGGACAGGATACGAGCAGTACTTC. The encoded protein is CSVGSGTGYEQYF. The V gene is TRBV29-1, the J gene TRBJ2-7; weak D call: TRBD1 (8 bases). V was cut by 4 bases and J by 4 bases, with 14 bases left in between. Germline V gene sequence: CDR1 SQVTM, CDR2 ANQGSEA. CDR3 length: 13 amino acids.

V and J are TRBV2 and TRBJ2-7, with TRBD2 matching over 7 bases. CDR1 and CDR2 from the germline V gene are SNHLY and FYNNEI. Trimming removed 4 bases from V and 1 base from J; junction bases left unmatched: 10. This CDR3 has 16 amino acids. The CDR3 DNA reads as TGTGCCAGCAGTGTACCCGTCAGCGGGACGTCCTACGAGCAGTACTTC. Residues: CASSVPVSGTSYEQYF.

In regard to this clonotype: One end of the junction fails to match germline, which may point to a read error. CDR3 sequence reads: CASSVDEINTEAFF. As DNA, the CDR3 is TGTGCCAGCAGCGTAGACGAAATAAACACTGAAGCTTTCTTT. V usage is TRBV11-2 and J usage is TRBJ1-1; D is ambiguous. From germline, CDR1 is SGHAT and CDR2 FQNNGV. The CDR3 is made up of 14 amino acids. Looking up the rest from reference TRBV11-2 and TRBJ1-1 gives the full variable domain: EAGVAQSPRYKIIEKRQSVAFWCNPISGHATLYWYQQILGQGPKLLIQFQNNGVVDDSQLPKDRFSAERLKGVDSTLKIQPAKLEDSAVYLCASSVDEINTEAFFGQGTRLTVV.

This sequence joins TRBV6-1 and TRBJ1-4, with a possible D match to TRBD1 (6 bases). This CDR3 comprises 16 residues. V lost 6 bases and J 2 bases, leaving 16 bases between the germline ends. CDR1 MNHNS and CDR2 SASEGT come from the germline V gene. The CDR3 region is CASRRGGASTNEKLFF. The DNA for the CDR3 is TGTGCCAGCAGGAGGGGGGGGGCCTCGACTAATGAAAAACTGTTTTTT.

The V and J genes are TRBV11-2 and TRBJ2-1; 8 bases line up with TRBD2. Unmatched junction bases numbered 6, after V lost 5 bases and J lost 3 bases. Germline V gene sequence: CDR1 SGHAT, CDR2 FQNNGV. CDR3 size: 15 residues. The CDR3 sequence: CASSVIAGYYNEQFF. For the CDR3, the DNA is TGTGCCAGCAGCGTTATAGCGGGGTACTACAATGAGCAGTTCTTC.

The V and J genes are TRBV30 and TRBJ1-2; the match to TRBD1 covers 7 bases. The CDR3 totals 15 residues. Germline values: CDR1 GTSNPN, CDR2 SVGIG (reference sequence). V lost 3 bases and J lost 8; bases outside the gene matches: 15. The CDR3 reads CAWRKDEGAVSGYTF. The CDR3 nucleotides are TGTGCCTGGAGGAAGGACGAGGGGGCTGTATCAGGCTACACCTTC.

With regard to this clonotype: The conserved phenylalanine or tryptophan normally closing the CDR3 is absent here, so this likely arose from a read error. The rearrangement uses TRBV6-6 and TRBJ1-2; 8 nucleotides line up with TRBD1. V dropped 7 bases and J dropped 5; count of bases not matched to a gene: 9. CDR3 length: 14 amino acids. Germline V CDR1 and CDR2: MNHNY, SVGAGI (reference sequence). CDR3 nucleotides: TGTGCCAGCATTCCAACAGGGGGATCTTATGGCTACACCCTC. It codes for CASIPTGGSYGYTL.

The gene calls are TRBV4-2 and TRBJ1-2, with 9 bases identical to TRBD1. The CDR3 has 16 amino acids. The V gene end was trimmed by 0 bases and the J gene end by 5 bases; junction bases not matched to a gene: 7. Germline lookup yields CDR1 LGHNA and CDR2 YNFKEQ. The CDR3: CASSQDGTGRGYGYTF. CDR3 in DNA: TGTGCCAGCAGCCAAGATGGGACAGGGAGGGGGTATGGCTACACCTTC.

This clonotype was observed a handful of times. The genes are TRBV7-3 and TRBJ2-5, with 12 bases fitting TRBD2. Trimming cost V 5 bases and J 5 bases; bases outside gene matches: 9. Germline lookup yields CDR1 SGHTA and CDR2 FQGTGA. The CDR3 runs to 16 residues. The CDR3 coding sequence is TGTGCCAGCAGCCGAGCTAGCGGGGGGGCCCTGGAGACCCAGTACTTC. It specifies CASSRASGGALETQYF.

The chain links TRBV6-5 to TRBJ2-3, with a possible D match to TRBD1 (5 bases). Germline-derived CDR1 and CDR2 are MNHEY and SVGAGI. This CDR3 has 14 amino acids. Trimming removed 3 bases at V and 4 bases at J, with 11 bases between. The CDR3 region has the DNA TGTGCCAGCAGTTATTCCAGGGTCGCAGATACGCAGTATTTT. This translates into CASSYSRVADTQYF.

V is TRBV5-4 and J is TRBJ2-7; 9 nucleotides agree with TRBD1. Judging by the DNA end, TRBJ2-5 fits better; the J call may be wrong. Germline V CDR1 and CDR2: SGHNT, YYREEE (reference sequence). The CDR3 sequence is 16 residues long. The CDR3 loop is CASSSGPQGARETQYF. The CDR3, as DNA: TGTGCCAGCAGCTCGGGTCCACAGGGGGCGCGGGAGACCCAGTACTTC.

This clonotype was seen a few times. V gene TRBV7-8 combines with J gene TRBJ2-7; 7 bases are shared with TRBD2. Germline V lookup: CDR1 SGHVS, CDR2 FQNEAQ. V was pared by 5 bases and J by 4 bases, with 20 bases of the junction left unmatched. There are 18 residues in the CDR3. CDR3: CASSTGGAGESGMYEQYF. The CDR3 DNA reads TGTGCCAGCAGCACTGGTGGGGCGGGAGAATCCGGGATGTACGAGCAGTACTTC.

This clonotype was recorded a few times. The J gene is TRBJ2-3, the V gene TRBV5-4, with 7 bases aligning to TRBD2. The germline CDR1 and CDR2 sequences are SGHNT and YYREEE (reference sequence). CDR3 length equals 15 residues. V shed 1 base and J 0 bases; nucleotides not matched to a gene: 2. CDR3 residues: CASSLSGESTDTQYF. CDR3 bases: TGTGCCAGCAGCTTGAGCGGGGAGAGCACAGATACGCAGTATTTT.

This clonotype was seen only a few times. V usage is TRBV27 and J usage is TRBJ1-1; possibly TRBD1 for D (5 bases). V was trimmed by 2 bases and J by 7 bases, leaving 11 bases between them. CDR3 length: 13 amino acids. The V gene's germline CDR1 is MNHEY and CDR2 SMNVEV (reference sequence). This chain's CDR3 is CASSLKGWNEAFF. The CDR3 DNA reads as TGTGCCAGCAGTTTAAAGGGGTGGAATGAAGCTTTCTTT.

The chain employs TRBV28 and TRBJ1-6, with D unclear. The CDR3 is 15 amino acids. CDR1 and CDR2 (germline): MDHEN, SYDVKM. Trimming removed 2 bases from V and 8 bases from J, with 13 bases in between. The CDR3 DNA sequence: TGTGCCAGCAGTTTAAGGAGGGATTGGGATTCACCCCTCCACTTT. It specifies CASSLRRDWDSPLHF. The whole variable domain, filled in from reference TRBV28 and TRBJ1-6, reads DVKVTQSSRYLVKRTGEKVFLECVQDMDHENMFWYRQDPGLGLRLIYFSYDVKMKEKGDIPEGYSVSREKKERFSLILESASTNQTSMYLCASSLRRDWDSPLHFGNGTRLTVT.

This clonotype showed up just a few times. The chain combines TRBV24-1 with TRBJ2-3; the match to TRBD2 covers 9 bases. Looked up from germline, CDR1 is KGHDR and CDR2 is SFDVKD. The CDR3 has 14 residues. The junction had 1 base not matched to a gene; V was cut back by 3 bases and J by 4 bases. CDR3 bases: TGTGCCACCAGTGATGCGGGGGGGCCAGATACGCAGTATTTT. Encoded protein: CATSDAGGPDTQYF.

The V gene is TRBV6-2 or TRBV6-3, the J gene TRBJ2-3; 8 nucleotides line up with TRBD2. CDR3 length: 16 amino acids. The trim removed 0 bases at V and 5 bases at J, leaving 7 bases unmatched. The germline V gene encodes CDR1 MNHEY and CDR2 SVGEGT. CDR3 nucleotide sequence: TGTGCCAGCAGTTACTCGGGTCGGGGGGGCCTAGATACGCAGTATTTT. Protein sequence: CASSYSGRGGLDTQYF.

Comment on this clonotype: Since a much larger clone is just one base distant, this may be a read error. V is TRBV7-9 and J is TRBJ2-1; TRBD1 aligns across 8 bases. The CDR3 is made up of 12 amino acids. The junction had 3 bases not matched to a gene; V was cut back by 4 bases and J by 10 bases. Germline CDR1 is SEHNR and CDR2 is FQNEAQ (reference sequence). Here the CDR3 reads CASSSQGVEQFF. For the CDR3, the DNA is TGTGCCAGCAGCTCACAGGGGGTCGAGCAGTTCTTC. Together with reference TRBV7-9 and TRBJ2-1, the CDR3 gives the full variable domain: DTGVSQNPRHKITKRGQNVTFRCDPISEHNRLYWYRQTLGQGPEFLTYFQNEAQLEKSRLLSDRFSAERPKGSFSTLEIQRTEQGDSAMYLCASSSQGVEQFFGPGTRLTVL.